This T cell receptor beta chain was recovered during a study of early T cells in non-severe SARS-CoV-2 infection. On the study more broadly: Sequencing targeted bulk RNA from unsorted whole blood, leaving chains unpaired.

Trimming shortened V by 2 bases and J by 0 bases, and 11 bases separated the two germline ends. The CDR3 covers 16 residues. For this clonotype: Its antigen remains unknown.

Individual cDNA molecules carried attached unique molecular identifiers. In TCRdb, the 5' RACE reads were re-called with MiXCR into one record per CDR3 protein. The sample shows roughly 64,000 distinct CDR3 sequences, around 11% of them seen only once. Study results and caveats: CD4 and private specificities were missed by VDJdb matching, which favored anti-spike CD8 responses.

The chain has TRBV12-3 or TRBV12-4 and TRBJ2-1, with D perhaps matching TRBD2 (5 bases). This clonotype originated in an adult who was a healthcare worker with PCR-confirmed SARS-CoV-2 infection or an uninfected control (not recorded which). Sequencing was performed on whole blood, taken at baseline. The CDR3 DNA sequence: TGTGCCAGCAGTTTATTCGGGGTAAGCTCCTACAATGAGCAGTTCTTC. It specifies CASSLFGVSSYNEQFF.